The 18 T cell receptor beta chains presented below share a single source sample, sequenced in a study of response to subunit inactivated influenza vaccine. TCRdb used MiXCR to reprocess the RT-PCR reads, holding one entry per CDR3 protein. The repertoire holds about 650,000 distinct CDR3 sequences, with less than 20% as singletons. The specimen comprised PBMCs from blood, sampled roughly 12 days after vaccination. The source of these receptors is a middle-aged man who received an inactivated influenza vaccine.

This clonotype was recorded a few times. The V call is TRBV20-1, the J call TRBJ1-4; 9 bases are shared with TRBD1. Germline V gene data show CDR1 as DFQATT and CDR2 as SNEGSKA (reference sequence). The CDR3 contains 15 residues. J was trimmed by 4 bases and V by 1 base; bases with no gene match: 4. CDR3 sequence (DNA): TGCAGTGCTAGAGCCACAGGGGGCCTTAATGAAAAACTGTTTTTT. Its translation: CSARATGGLNEKLFF.

This clonotype was counted only a few times. The gene calls are TRBV28 and TRBJ2-7; a possible D gene is TRBD2 (6 bases). The CDR3 has 15 amino acids. CDR1 is MDHEN and CDR2 is SYDVKM in the germline V gene. V shed 6 bases and J shed 7 bases, with 22 bases lying between them. The CDR3 nucleotides read TGTGCCAGCAGATATAGACGCTTAGCGGAAATTGAGCAGTACTTC. Translated: CASRYRRLAEIEQYF. Variable domain in full (rest from reference TRBV28 and TRBJ2-7): DVKVTQSSRYLVKRTGEKVFLECVQDMDHENMFWYRQDPGLGLRLIYFSYDVKMKEKGDIPEGYSVSREKKERFSLILESASTNQTSMYLCASRYRRLAEIEQYFGPGTRLTVT.

A few counts support this clonotype. The chain carries TRBV6-2 or TRBV6-3 and TRBJ2-1, with TRBD2 matching over 11 bases. CDR3 length: 18 residues. V dropped 0 bases and J dropped 0; count of bases not matched to a gene: 4. CDR1 is MNHEY, CDR2 SVGEGT, per germline. Here the CDR3 reads CASSYSGTSGSSYNEQFF. The CDR3 bases are TGTGCCAGCAGTTACTCGGGAACTAGCGGGAGCTCCTACAATGAGCAGTTCTTC.

This clonotype was seen a few times. This chain connects TRBV2 to TRBJ2-2, with D unclear. The CDR3 totals 15 residues. Trimming removed 7 bases at V and 6 bases at J, with 18 bases between. Germline-derived CDR1 and CDR2 are SNHLY and FYNNEI. The CDR3 bases are TGTGCCAGCACCAGTTCGTGGATTCGGGCCGGGGAGCTGTTTTTT. This translates into CASTSSWIRAGELFF.

This chain connects TRBV5-1 to TRBJ2-7; D is possibly TRBD1 (7 bases). This CDR3 is built from 14 residues. Germline V CDR1 and CDR2: SGHRS, YFSETQ. Trimming took off 4 bases at V and 3 bases at J, with 14 bases between the two ends. CDR3 in amino acids: CASSNTGEVYEQYF. The DNA of the CDR3 is TGCGCCAGCAGCAACACAGGGGAGGTCTACGAGCAGTACTTC.

This clonotype was observed a handful of times. The chain carries TRBV7-9 and TRBJ2-5, with D perhaps assigned TRBD1 or TRBD2 (5 bases each). Trimming took 6 bases from V and 1 from J, leaving 9 bases between them. CDR1 SEHNR and CDR2 FQNEAQ come from the germline V gene (reference sequence). This CDR3 has 13 residues. The CDR3 sequence is CASRTGTQETQYF. The CDR3 DNA reads as TGTGCCAGCAGAACCGGGACCCAAGAGACCCAGTACTTC. Using reference TRBV7-9 and TRBJ2-5 for the parts outside the CDR3, the full variable domain is DTGVSQNPRHKITKRGQNVTFRCDPISEHNRLYWYRQTLGQGPEFLTYFQNEAQLEKSRLLSDRFSAERPKGSFSTLEIQRTEQGDSAMYLCASRTGTQETQYFGPGTRLLVL.

The V call is TRBV10-3, the J call TRBJ2-7; 7 bases map to TRBD1. V was pared by 0 bases and J by 1 base, with 9 bases of the junction left unmatched. CDR1 is ENHRY, CDR2 SYGVKD, per germline. This CDR3 has 17 amino acids. The CDR3 protein is CAISESLGGGLSYEQYF. CDR3 nucleotides: TGTGCCATCAGTGAGTCGTTAGGGGGCGGATTGTCCTACGAGCAGTACTTC.

This clonotype was counted between two and nine times. V is TRBV20-1 and J is TRBJ2-2; possible D gene TRBD1, 5 bases. Trimming pared 3 bases from V and 3 bases from J, leaving 14 bases between. Germline CDR1 is DFQATT and CDR2 is SNEGSKA (reference sequence). The CDR3 sequence is 15 residues long. DNA for the CDR3: TGCAGTGCTAGGCTCCCAGGGCGGTACACCGGGGAGCTGTTTTTT. Translating it yields CSARLPGRYTGELFF.

This clonotype has a handful of counts. This rearrangement joins TRBV6-5 to TRBJ2-7; D unresolved. Per the germline V gene, CDR1 is MNHEY and CDR2 is SVGAGI. V lost 0 bases and J 4 bases, leaving 7 bases between the germline ends. This CDR3 has 13 amino acids. CDR3: CASSYSWRYEQYF. DNA for the CDR3: TGTGCCAGCAGTTACTCGTGGCGGTACGAGCAGTACTTC.

V usage is TRBV5-6 and J usage is TRBJ1-4; 9 bases agree with TRBD1. The junction had 6 bases not matched to a gene; V was cut back by 2 bases and J by 7 bases. CDR1 and CDR2 from the germline V gene are SGHDT and YYEEEE. The CDR3 extends over 15 amino acids. The CDR3 DNA reads as TGTGCCAGCAGCTTCTTAACAGGGGGCGGTGAAAAACTGTTTTTT. Its protein is CASSFLTGGGEKLFF.

This clonotype was observed at least ten times. The genes are TRBV7-6 and TRBJ2-7; 7 positions match TRBD1. V was pared by 4 bases and J by 2 bases, with 8 bases of the junction left unmatched. The V gene's germline CDR1 is SGHVS and CDR2 FNYEAQ. The CDR3 is made up of 15 amino acids. CDR3 region: CASSSRDRGAYEQYF. As DNA, the CDR3 is TGTGCCAGCAGCTCAAGGGACAGAGGAGCCTACGAGCAGTACTTC.

The chain recombines TRBV29-1 with TRBJ2-7; 8 bases are a match to TRBD2. Germline V gene lookup returns CDR1 SQVTM and CDR2 ANQGSEA. J gave up 5 bases and V 7 bases, and 4 bases lay outside the gene matches. The CDR3 sequence is 11 residues long. The CDR3 protein is CSASGSNEQYF. CDR3 nucleotide sequence: TGCAGCGCCAGCGGGAGCAACGAGCAGTACTTC.

This clonotype was observed a few times. This chain joins TRBV12-3 or TRBV12-4 and TRBJ1-5; D may be TRBD1 (5 bases). V was clipped by 5 bases and J by 7 bases, with 24 bases between them. The CDR3 contains 17 residues. This chain's CDR3 is CASSPRYYTGRVQPQHF. The CDR3 nucleotides read TGTGCCAGCAGTCCACGATACTATACGGGCAGGGTACAGCCCCAGCATTTT.

This clonotype has just a few counts. CDR3 loop: CSASQALNTEAFF. CDR3 bases: TGCAGTGCTAGTCAGGCGTTGAACACTGAAGCTTTCTTT. This chain connects TRBV20-1 to TRBJ1-1; D is ambiguous. The V end lost 3 bases, the J end lost 0 bases, and 8 bases lay between the germline ends. The CDR3 consists of 13 residues. Germline V gene lookup returns CDR1 DFQATT and CDR2 SNEGSKA (reference sequence).

The V call is TRBV27, the J call TRBJ2-7; 11 bases fit TRBD2. Losses at the gene ends were 5 bases for V and 4 bases for J; bases not matched to a gene: 4. There are 14 residues in the CDR3. Germline V lookup: CDR1 MNHEY, CDR2 SMNVEV (reference sequence). The CDR3 spells CASSRGLAEYEQYF. CDR3 DNA sequence: TGTGCCAGCAGTAGGGGACTAGCGGAATACGAGCAGTACTTC.

In its sample, this clonotype was seen a few times. The rearrangement uses TRBV18 and TRBJ2-1, with D maybe TRBD1 (6 bases). CDR1 is KGHSH and CDR2 is LQKENI in the germline V gene. V was pared by 2 bases and J by 9 bases, with 17 bases between. CDR3 length: 15 amino acids. Written as DNA, the CDR3 is TGTGCCAGCTCACCAAAACCAGGGGACCTGGGTGAGCAGTTCTTC. Its protein is CASSPKPGDLGEQFF.

The chain recombines TRBV28 with TRBJ2-3; TRBD1 is a possible D gene (7 bases). The V end lost 4 bases, the J end lost 2 bases, and 31 bases lay between the germline ends. The CDR3 length is 21 residues. Germline V CDR1 and CDR2: MDHEN, SYDVKM. The chain's CDR3 is CASSSPPGTVGSSGVTDTQYF. CDR3 DNA sequence: TGTGCCAGCAGTTCACCACCCGGGACAGTCGGGAGTAGCGGAGTCACAGATACGCAGTATTTT.

This clonotype was detected a few times. The chain couples TRBV20-1 to TRBJ2-7, with D possibly being TRBD1 or TRBD2 (6 bases each). The V end lost 6 bases, the J end lost 7 bases, and 16 bases lay between the germline ends. This CDR3 comprises 12 residues. CDR1 is DFQATT and CDR2 is SNEGSKA in the germline V gene (reference sequence). The CDR3 coding sequence is TGCAGTGCGGCCCGGACAGCGGGTGAGCAGTACTTC. The encoded protein is CSAARTAGEQYF.